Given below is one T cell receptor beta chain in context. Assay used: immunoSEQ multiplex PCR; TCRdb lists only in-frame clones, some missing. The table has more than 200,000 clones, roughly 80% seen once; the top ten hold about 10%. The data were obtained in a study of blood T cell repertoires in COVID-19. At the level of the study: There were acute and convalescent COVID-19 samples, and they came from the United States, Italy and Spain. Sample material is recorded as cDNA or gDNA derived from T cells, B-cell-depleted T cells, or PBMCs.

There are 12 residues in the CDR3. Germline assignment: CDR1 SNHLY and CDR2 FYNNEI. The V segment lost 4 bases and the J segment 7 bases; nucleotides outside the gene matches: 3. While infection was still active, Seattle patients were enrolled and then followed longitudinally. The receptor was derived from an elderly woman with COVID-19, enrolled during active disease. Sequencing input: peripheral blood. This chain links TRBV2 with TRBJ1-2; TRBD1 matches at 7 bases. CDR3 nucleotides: TGTGCCAGCAGTGGACAGGGAAGTGGCTACACCTTC. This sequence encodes CASSGQGSGYTF.